Shown below are 22 T cell receptor beta chains from a single sample sequenced in a study of response to subunit inactivated influenza vaccine. TCRdb fed the RT-PCR reads into MiXCR, producing one record per CDR3 protein. Of a few hundred thousand distinct CDR3 sequences listed, 20% to 25% are singletons. This material consisted of PBMCs from blood, taken approximately 22 months after vaccination. The receptors were sampled from a man aged 50 to 75 who received an inactivated influenza vaccine.

The chain employs TRBV9 and TRBJ2-2; D ambiguous. Germline V gives CDR1 SGDLS, CDR2 YYNGEE. Trimming removed 0 bases from V and 0 bases from J, with 3 bases in between. This CDR3 contains 14 residues. The CDR3: CASSVVPNTGELFF. CDR3 in DNA: TGTGCCAGCAGCGTAGTACCGAACACCGGGGAGCTGTTTTTT.

This clonotype was picked up a small number of times. The V and J genes are TRBV5-1 and TRBJ2-1, with 12 bases matching TRBD2. Germline CDR1 and CDR2: SGHRS and YFSETQ. The CDR3 extends over 15 amino acids. The junction had 6 bases not matched to a gene; V was cut back by 4 bases and J by 7 bases. Here the CDR3 DNA reads TGCGCCAGCAGCACCCTAGCGGGAGGGCCTAATGAGCAGTTCTTC. Translation: CASSTLAGGPNEQFF.

This clonotype was counted a few times. The chain combines TRBV11-2 with TRBJ2-3; 11 bases agree with TRBD2. CDR1 and CDR2 from the germline V gene are SGHAT and FQNNGV. CDR3 length: 20 amino acids. V lost 0 bases to trimming and J lost 7 bases; unmatched junction nucleotides: 18. The CDR3 DNA is TGTGCCAGCAGCTTAGACGCGTGGCTAGCGGGAGGCCCTCCCCCAAATACGCAGTATTTT. Amino acid sequence: CASSLDAWLAGGPPPNTQYF. The complete variable domain, with remaining parts taken from reference TRBV11-2 and TRBJ2-3, reads EAGVAQSPRYKIIEKRQSVAFWCNPISGHATLYWYQQILGQGPKLLIQFQNNGVVDDSQLPKDRFSAERLKGVDSTLKIQPAKLEDSAVYLCASSLDAWLAGGPPPNTQYFGPGTRLTVL.

In its sample, this clonotype was seen a few times. The rearrangement uses TRBV7-9 and TRBJ2-3; TRBD1 matches at 7 bases. Germline V lookup: CDR1 SEHNR, CDR2 FQNEAQ (reference sequence). The CDR3 consists of 15 residues. Trimming at V came to 5 bases and at J to 2 bases, leaving 7 bases not matched to a gene. As DNA, the CDR3 is TGTGCCAGCAGCCATGGGACAGACCTCACAGATACGCAGTATTTT. Residues: CASSHGTDLTDTQYF.

This clonotype was counted a few times. The chain has TRBV5-1 and TRBJ1-1, with D possibly being TRBD1 (6 bases). Germline values: CDR1 SGHRS, CDR2 YFSETQ. V lost 0 bases, J lost 3 bases, and 21 bases lay in between. CDR3 length equals 18 residues. Here the CDR3 reads CASSLAVGQFRSDTEAFF. The CDR3 DNA is TGCGCCAGCAGCTTGGCGGTTGGACAGTTTCGTTCTGACACTGAAGCTTTCTTT.

The rearrangement uses TRBV10-3 and TRBJ1-2; TRBD1 is a possible D gene (5 bases). The CDR3 length is 14 residues. Trimming left V 7 bases short and J 4 bases short, with 16 bases between. Germline V CDR1 and CDR2: ENHRY, SYGVKD. This CDR3 reads CAIKAEGRVYGYTF. The CDR3 DNA follows: TGTGCCATCAAAGCAGAGGGCAGGGTCTATGGCTACACCTTC.

For this clonotype: Sequence at one end of the junction differs from germline and may be a read error. The chain links TRBV29-1 to TRBJ2-3; tentatively, D is TRBD2 (5 bases). This CDR3 has 14 amino acids. CDR1 SQVTM and CDR2 ANQGSEA come from the germline V gene. For the CDR3, the DNA is TGCAGCGTTGAAGAATCTGCTAGCACAGATACGCGGTATTTT. It yields the protein CSVEESASTDTRYF.

The table lists this clonotype with many counts. The chain has TRBV4-2 and TRBJ1-5; D not certain. CDR3 length equals 13 residues. Germline-derived CDR1 and CDR2 are LGHNA and YNFKEQ. The V end lost 0 bases, the J end lost 5 bases, and 5 bases lay between the germline ends. The CDR3 coding sequence is TGTGCCAGCAGCCAAGAGTTGTATCAGCCCCAGCATTTT. As protein: CASSQELYQPQHF.

This clonotype was recorded at least ten times. The rearrangement joins TRBV28 to TRBJ1-4; D possibly corresponds to TRBD1 (5 bases). The CDR3 extends over 18 amino acids. Germline V gives CDR1 MDHEN, CDR2 SYDVKM. With 7 bases removed from V and 2 bases from J, the gap between germline ends came to 23 bases. The CDR3, as DNA: TGTGCCAGCATCCCGAGGAGGGGAAAGGTGATCACTAATGAAAAACTGTTTTTT. Protein product: CASIPRRGKVITNEKLFF.

In its sample, this clonotype was seen a few times. This chain links TRBV27 with TRBJ1-1, with D maybe TRBD1 (5 bases). In germline, CDR1 is MNHEY, CDR2 SMNVEV (reference sequence). The CDR3 has 16 amino acids. The V gene lost 7 bases and the J gene lost 1 base, with 19 bases spanning the gap. CDR3 coding DNA: TGTGCCAGCAAAAACCTGGTAGGGGCGCGGAACACTGAAGCTTTCTTT. Its protein is CASKNLVGARNTEAFF.

The J gene is TRBJ2-3, the V gene TRBV7-6, with D uncertain. Trimming took off 2 bases at V and 6 bases at J, with 6 bases between the two ends. This CDR3 contains 12 residues. CDR1 SGHVS and CDR2 FNYEAQ come from the germline V gene. The CDR3 sequence: CASSLSYDTQYF. The CDR3 DNA follows: TGTGCCAGCAGCTTATCATACGATACGCAGTATTTT.

There are many counts of this clonotype. The V and J genes are TRBV5-6 and TRBJ1-2, with TRBD1 matching over 7 bases. Germline CDR1 and CDR2: SGHDT and YYEEEE. The J segment lost 10 bases and the V segment lost 4 bases, leaving 7 bases of the junction unmatched. This CDR3 has 12 amino acids. For the CDR3, the DNA is TGTGCCAGCAGCATTTGGGACAGCTACTACACCTTC. Translation gives CASSIWDSYYTF. Filled out from reference TRBV5-6 and TRBJ1-2, the complete variable domain reads DAGVTQSPTHLIKTRGQQVTLRCSPKSGHDTVSWYQQALGQGPQFIFQYYEEEERQRGNFPDRFSGHQFPNYSSELNVNALLLGDSALYLCASSIWDSYYTFGSGTRLTVV.

This clonotype was seen at least ten times. The chain recombines TRBV12-3 or TRBV12-4 with TRBJ1-2; unclear D gene. Trimming pared 4 bases from V and 2 bases from J, leaving 17 bases between. CDR3 length: 16 amino acids. The CDR3 nucleotides read TGTGCCAGCAGTTCCCCCGTGAAAGGAGTCAACTATGGCTACACCTTC. Protein product: CASSSPVKGVNYGYTF.

CDR3 loop: CASSYPSTGRGGYTF. For the CDR3, the DNA is TGTGCCAGCAGTTACCCCTCAACAGGGAGGGGAGGCTACACCTTC. V gene TRBV6-2 or TRBV6-3 combines with J gene TRBJ1-2, with D possibly TRBD1 on 6 matching bases. Deletions cut 2 bases from V and 8 bases from J, with 18 bases between. Per the germline V gene, CDR1 is MNHEY and CDR2 is SVGEGT. This CDR3 region has 15 residues.

The rearrangement joins TRBV5-6 to TRBJ1-1; the match to TRBD1 covers 8 bases. The germline gives CDR1 SGHDT, CDR2 YYEEEE. Germline trimming cut 4 bases from V and 0 bases from J; bases unmatched to any gene: 5. This CDR3 is 15 amino acids long. CDR3 sequence: CASSAWDRMNTEAFF. Here the CDR3 DNA reads TGTGCCAGCAGCGCATGGGACAGGATGAACACTGAAGCTTTCTTT. Full variable domain (rest looked up from reference TRBV5-6 and TRBJ1-1): DAGVTQSPTHLIKTRGQQVTLRCSPKSGHDTVSWYQQALGQGPQFIFQYYEEEERQRGNFPDRFSGHQFPNYSSELNVNALLLGDSALYLCASSAWDRMNTEAFFGQGTRLTVV.

The chain uses TRBV10-3 and TRBJ1-5, with 8 bases that match TRBD1. The CDR3 is 15 amino acids. V dropped 7 bases and J dropped 3; count of bases not matched to a gene: 8. CDR1 is ENHRY, CDR2 SYGVKD, per germline. CDR3 protein: CAIKPGTGDNQPQHF. DNA of the CDR3: TGTGCCATCAAACCCGGGACAGGTGACAATCAGCCCCAGCATTTT.

This clonotype occurred a few times. The CDR3 here is CASSLIQGPPNNEQFF. The CDR3 nucleotides are TGTGCCAGCAGCTTGATACAGGGTCCGCCCAACAATGAGCAGTTCTTC. The J gene is TRBJ2-1, the V gene TRBV5-6, with D possibly matching TRBD1 (6 bases). With 1 base removed from V and 5 bases from J, the gap between germline ends came to 16 bases. Germline-derived CDR1 and CDR2 are SGHDT and YYEEEE. This CDR3 has 16 residues.

V gene TRBV6-1 combines with J gene TRBJ2-3, with a tentative D call TRBD2 (7 bases). With 8 bases removed from V and 2 bases from J, the gap between germline ends came to 14 bases. From germline, CDR1 is MNHNS and CDR2 SASEGT. The CDR3 spans 14 residues. The CDR3 bases are TGTGCCAGCTGGAGGGGGGGGTACACAGATACGCAGTATTTT. Translated, it gives CASWRGGYTDTQYF.

This clonotype occurred a few times. The V gene is TRBV5-5, the J gene TRBJ2-3; D is possibly TRBD2 (6 bases). The CDR3 length is 14 residues. The germline CDR1 and CDR2 sequences are SGHKS and YYEKEE (reference sequence). Between the trimmed V and J ends, which lost 2 bases and 4 bases, there was a span of 11 bases. CDR3 nucleotides: TGTGCCAGCAGCTTAGGAGGGTTGGCAGATACGCAGTATTTT. This translates into CASSLGGLADTQYF.

This clonotype was seen only once. This chain links TRBV20-1 with TRBJ2-1; D ambiguous. Trimming removed 4 bases from V and 5 bases from J, with 12 bases in between. From germline, CDR1 is DFQATT and CDR2 SNEGSKA (reference sequence). The CDR3 length is 13 residues. CDR3 in DNA: TGCAGTGCTACCAAGTTTGCCCACAATGAGCAGTTCTTC. This translates into CSATKFAHNEQFF.

J is TRBJ1-5 and V is TRBV20-1; 7 bases match TRBD1. V gave up 1 base and J gave up 7 bases; unmatched junction bases: 7. The CDR3 runs to 14 residues. Germline CDR1 is DFQATT and CDR2 is SNEGSKA (reference sequence). CDR3 DNA: TGCAGTGCTAGAGGTGGGACAGTGGGGCAGCCCCAGCATTTT. Its translation: CSARGGTVGQPQHF.

The genes are TRBV7-8 and TRBJ1-2; D not resolved. The length of the CDR3 is 15 residues. Germline assignment: CDR1 SGHVS and CDR2 FQNEAQ. The germline V and J ends were trimmed by 0 bases and 2 bases, with 10 bases remaining between them. The CDR3 protein is CASSLALSRNYGYTF. The CDR3 DNA sequence: TGTGCCAGCAGCTTAGCTCTCAGCCGAAACTATGGCTACACCTTC.